A selection of T cell receptor beta chains follows, all from one sample in a study of blood T cell repertoires in COVID-19. Data came from immunoSEQ multiplex PCR; TCRdb stores just in-frame clones and leaves some out. The sample lists over 100,000 clones, roughly four fifths occurring once. The material sequenced was peripheral blood. These receptor sequences come from a man aged 55 to 70 with acute or convalescent COVID-19. Each CDR3 is given with its conserved first and last residue. D genes are given only for firm matches. Size values are once, few and many counts, or a class for expanded clones, and some rows have none.

TRBJ2-7 | 14 | TRBD2 | TRBV5-1 | - | CASSETSGSYEQYF | TGCGCCAGCAGCGAGACTAGCGGGAGTTACGAGCAGTACTTC
TRBJ1-6 | 14 | TRBD1 | TRBV28 | - | CASRRGQDNSPLHF | TGTGCCAGCAGGAGGGGACAGGATAATTCACCCCTCCACTTT
TRBJ2-2 | 15 | - | TRBV5-1 | - | CASSFSGHTTGELFF | TGCGCCAGCAGCTTTTCGGGACATACTACCGGGGAGCTGTTTTTT
TRBJ1-2 | 13 | - | TRBV6-4 | - | CASRGQGDSGYTF | TGTGCCAGCAGAGGGCAGGGTGATAGTGGCTACACCTTC
TRBJ1-4 | 15 | TRBD1 | TRBV4-1 | few | CASSQMGQGAEKLFF | TGCGCCAGCAGCCAGATGGGACAGGGTGCTGAAAAACTGTTTTTT
TRBJ2-7 | 16 | TRBD1 | TRBV27 | - | CASSPSTTTGFGEQYF | TGTGCCAGCAGTCCATCAACCACGACAGGGTTCGGGGAGCAGTACTTC
TRBJ1-1 | 17 | - | TRBV27 | - | CASSHLGDQGSLAEAFF | TGTGCCAGCAGCCACCTAGGGGATCAGGGGAGTTTAGCTGAAGCTTTCTTT
TRBJ2-5 | 12 | - | TRBV7-8 | medium-sized | CASSFAIGTQYF | TGTGCCAGCAGCTTTGCTATCGGGACCCAGTACTTC
TRBJ1-6 | 16 | TRBD1 | TRBV18 | once | CASSMTGTGANSPLHF | TGTGCCAGCTCGATGACCGGGACAGGGGCGAATTCACCCCTCCACTTT
TRBJ2-1 | 19 | TRBD2 | TRBV11-3 | - | CASSLDWAGGGLADNEQFF | TGTGCCAGCAGCTTAGACTGGGCAGGGGGCGGACTAGCGGACAATGAGCAGTTCTTC
TRBJ1-5 | 14 | - | TRBV18 | - | CASSPLATTQPQHF | TGTGCCAGCTCACCACTGGCGACAACTCAGCCCCAGCATTTT
TRBJ2-7 | 14 | TRBD1 | TRBV3-1/TRBV3-2 | - | CASNANRGSYEQYF | TGTGCCAGCAACGCAAACAGGGGTTCCTACGAGCAGTACTTC
TRBJ2-1 | 15 | - | TRBV11-3 | once | CASSLDGAVFNEQFF | TGTGCCAGCAGCTTAGATGGGGCCGTATTCAATGAGCAGTTCTTC